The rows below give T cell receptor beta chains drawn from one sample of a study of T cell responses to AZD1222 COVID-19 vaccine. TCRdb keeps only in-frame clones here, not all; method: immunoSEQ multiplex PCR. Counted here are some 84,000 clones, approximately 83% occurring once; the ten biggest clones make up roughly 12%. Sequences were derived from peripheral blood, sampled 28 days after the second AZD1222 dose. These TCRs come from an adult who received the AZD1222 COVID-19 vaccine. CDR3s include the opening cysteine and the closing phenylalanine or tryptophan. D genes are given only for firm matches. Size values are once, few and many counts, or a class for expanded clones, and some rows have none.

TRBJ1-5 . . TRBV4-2 TGTGCCAGCAGCCAAGCGACAGGTAGCAATCAGCCCCAGCATTTT CASSQATGSNQPQHF
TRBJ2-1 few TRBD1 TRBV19 TGTGCCAGTAGAAACCGACAGGGGGCAAGTCAGTTCTTC CASRNRQGASQFF
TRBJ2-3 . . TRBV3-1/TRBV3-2 TGTGCCAGCAGCCAACTCAGGGTCTCTCTCTTGGATACGCAGTATTTT CASSQLRVSLLDTQYF
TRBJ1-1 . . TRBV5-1 TGCGCCAGCAGTCTGTCGAACACTGAAGCTTTCTTT CASSLSNTEAFF
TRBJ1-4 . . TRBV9 TGTGCCAGCAGCCCCGGGGATAATGAAAAACTGTTTTTT CASSPGDNEKLFF
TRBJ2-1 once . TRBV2 TGTGCCAGCGTCCCGGGAGTCTCCTACAATGAGCAGTTCTTC CASVPGVSYNEQFF
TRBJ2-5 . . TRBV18 TGTGCCAGCTCACCACCGGACACCATCCGGGAGACCCAGTACTTC CASSPPDTIRETQYF
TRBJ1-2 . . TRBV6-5 TGTGCCAGCACCGACCATGAGTTGGGTGGCTACACCTTC CASTDHELGGYTF
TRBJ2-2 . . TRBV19 TGTGCCAGTAGTATAGGCCGGCAGCGGCGTGGCACCGGGGAGCTGTTTTTT CASSIGRQRRGTGELFF
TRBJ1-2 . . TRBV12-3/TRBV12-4 TGTGCCAGCAGGGGACCCCTTATTTATGGCTACACCTTC CASRGPLIYGYTF
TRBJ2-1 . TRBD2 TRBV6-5 TGTGCCAGCAGTTACATACTAGCGGGAAGGGGTGAGCAGTTCTTC CASSYILAGRGEQFF
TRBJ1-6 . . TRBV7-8 TGTGCCAGCAGATCTGCCCGGGTCGGCTCCTATAATTCACCCCTCCACTTT CASRSARVGSYNSPLHF
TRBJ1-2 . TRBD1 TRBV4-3 TGCGCCAGCAGCCAAGAAGGAGGACAGGGAGACTACACCTTC CASSQEGGQGDYTF
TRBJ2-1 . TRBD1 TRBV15 TGTGCCACCAGCAGACAGGGGGCAACATACAATGAGCAGTTCTTC CATSRQGATYNEQFF
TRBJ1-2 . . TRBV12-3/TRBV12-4 TGTGCCAGCGGGACCCGCTATGGCTACACCTTC CASGTRYGYTF
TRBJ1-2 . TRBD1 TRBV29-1 TGCAGCGTTGAAGACCGGAACAGGGGAGGCTATGGCTACACCTTC CSVEDRNRGGYGYTF
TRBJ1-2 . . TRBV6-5 TGTGCCAGCAGCCCCACGATAGGGTCGGATGGCTACACCTTC CASSPTIGSDGYTF
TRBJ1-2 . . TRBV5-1 TGCGCCAGCAGCTTGTCATCAGGGGACTATGGCTACACCTTC CASSLSSGDYGYTF
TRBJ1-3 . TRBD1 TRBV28 TGTGCCAGCAGTTTGCGGACAGGTCGTTTAAACACCATATATTTT CASSLRTGRLNTIYF
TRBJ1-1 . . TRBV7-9 TGTGCCAGCAGCCCCCAGGCTGCGAACACTGAAGCTTTCTTT CASSPQAANTEAFF
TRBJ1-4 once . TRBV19 TGTGCCAGTAGTAGCCTTGGGGCAACTAATGAAAAACTGTTTTTT CASSSLGATNEKLFF
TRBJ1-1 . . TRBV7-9 TGTGCCAGCAGCTTAGGTCGACAAGACACTGAAGCTTTCTTT CASSLGRQDTEAFF
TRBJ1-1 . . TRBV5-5 TGTGCCAGCAGCTTGGGACTTGCCTTGGCCGGCACTGAAGCTTTCTTT CASSLGLALAGTEAFF
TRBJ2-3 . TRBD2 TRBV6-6 TGTGCCAGCAGTTCAATAGCGGGGGTCACAGATACGCAGTATTTT CASSSIAGVTDTQYF
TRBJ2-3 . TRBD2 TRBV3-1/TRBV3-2 TGTGCCAGCAGCCAAGATCCCCAGCGGGGGGCTGGTGCAGATACGCAGTATTTT CASSQDPQRGAGADTQYF
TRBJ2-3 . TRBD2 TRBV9 TGTGCCAGCAGCGTAGTGGTCGGGAGGTCGGATACGCAGTATTTT CASSVVVGRSDTQYF
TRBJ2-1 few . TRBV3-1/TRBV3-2 TGTGCCAGCAGCATGGCAATTCCCATCGACAATGAGCAGTTCTTC CASSMAIPIDNEQFF
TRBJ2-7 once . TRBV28 TGTGCCAGCAACTCGTTGACCGAGCAGTACTTC CASNSLTEQYF
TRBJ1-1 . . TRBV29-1 TGCAGCGTGGTAGCGGGAAACACTGAAGCTTTCTTT CSVVAGNTEAFF
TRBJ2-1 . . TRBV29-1 TGCAGCGTTGAAGAATGGTCGAACTACAATGAGCAGTTCTTC CSVEEWSNYNEQFF
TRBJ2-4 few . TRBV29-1 TGCAGCGTTGCGGGAGTATTAGCGGAGGACCTAGCCAAAAACATTCAGTACTTC CSVAGVLAEDLAKNIQYF
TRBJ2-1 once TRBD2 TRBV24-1 TGTGCCACCAGTGACCCGAGCGGGAGCTCCTACAATGAGCAGTTCTTC CATSDPSGSSYNEQFF
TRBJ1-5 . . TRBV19 TGTGCCAGTAGTATTAGGGAGCAGCCCCAGCATTTT CASSIREQPQHF
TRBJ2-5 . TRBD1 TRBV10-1 TGCGCCAGCAGTTTCGACAGGGGTTCCCAAGAGACCCAGTACTTC CASSFDRGSQETQYF
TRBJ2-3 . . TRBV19 TGTGCCAGTAGTATTGGGGGGACAGATACGCAGTATTTT CASSIGGTDTQYF
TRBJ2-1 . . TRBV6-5 TGTGCCAGCTCGACGGGCATTGAGCAGTTCTTC CASSTGIEQFF
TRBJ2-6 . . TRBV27 TGTGCCAGCACCCGATTCACAGCGACTGGGGCCAACGTCCTGACTTTC CASTRFTATGANVLTF
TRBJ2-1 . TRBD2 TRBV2 TGTGCCAGCAGAGCCGGTGACCTAGCGGTTGGCTACAATGAGCAGTTCTTC CASRAGDLAVGYNEQFF
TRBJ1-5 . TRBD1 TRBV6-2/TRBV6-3 TGTGCCAGCAGTTACAGGACAGGGGGCTTGGGTCAGCCCCAGCATTTT CASSYRTGGLGQPQHF
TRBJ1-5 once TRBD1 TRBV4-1 TGCGCCAGCAGCCAAGATGGGGGACAGGGGGCTTGGCAGCCCCAGCATTTT CASSQDGGQGAWQPQHF
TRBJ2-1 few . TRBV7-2 TGTGCCAGCAGCTCGCCTCTAGGGGGTGGACACAATGAGCAGTTCTTC CASSSPLGGGHNEQFF
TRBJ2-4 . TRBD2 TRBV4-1 TGCGCCAGCAGCCAGGGGGGACTAGCGGGAGGCCACCTTCAGGAAAACATTCAGTACTTC CASSQGGLAGGHLQENIQYF
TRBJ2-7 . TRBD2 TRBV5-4 TGTGCCAGCAGCGGGGGGGTCTACGAGCAGTACTTC CASSGGVYEQYF
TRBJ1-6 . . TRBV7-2 TGTGCCAGCAGCTTAGACATAGCTATAGGTTCACCCCTCCACTTT CASSLDIAIGSPLHF
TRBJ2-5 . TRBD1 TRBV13 TGTGCCAGCAGAAGAGGGGGCGGGGAGACCCAGTACTTC CASRRGGGETQYF
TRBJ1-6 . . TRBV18 TGTGCCAGCTCACCATCGACACAAGTCATTTCACCCCTCCACTTT CASSPSTQVISPLHF
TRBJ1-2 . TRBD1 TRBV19 TGTGCCAGTAAGACAACCGGGACAGGGGGCTATGGCTACACCTTC CASKTTGTGGYGYTF
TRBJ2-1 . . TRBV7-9 TGTGCCAGCAGCCCGCCCGACAATGAGCAGTTCTTC CASSPPDNEQFF
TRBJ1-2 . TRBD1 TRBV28 TGTGCCAGCAACTTCCCGGGACAGGACTATGGCTACACCTTC CASNFPGQDYGYTF
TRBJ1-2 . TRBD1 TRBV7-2 TGTGCCAGCAGCTTAGTTACAGGGGGGGAATATGGCTACACCTTC CASSLVTGGEYGYTF
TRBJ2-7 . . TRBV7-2 TGTGCCAGCAGCCCCATTAGGGTTGAGCAGTACTTC CASSPIRVEQYF
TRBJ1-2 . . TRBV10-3 TGTGCCATCAGTTCCTTGAGGGAATATGGCTACACCTTC CAISSLREYGYTF
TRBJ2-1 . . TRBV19 TGTGCCAGTAGTATCAGGGGTACCGGCTACAATGAGCAGTTCTTC CASSIRGTGYNEQFF